The 18 T cell receptor beta chains presented below share a single source sample, sequenced in a study of a mutant IDH1 vaccine in newly diagnosed glioma (dated by TCRdb to the early 2020s). The sample's time point label is to be understood as: week 35, safety follow-up. A 20-mer mutant IDH1 peptide at 300 micrograms in Montanide made up each vaccine dose, which was injected subcutaneously together with topical imiquimod. Their specific antigens are unknown. Libraries were prepared through the immunoSEQ multiplex PCR assay. The table was pulled from immuneACCESS by TCRdb, which kept in-frame rearrangements only. Such tables lose some clones; where checked, under half of the loss comes from unresolved V genes, and the rest has no known cause. This sample holds 29,000 or so clones; about 76% were observed only once. The ten most abundant clones make up under 9% of the sample. The sample here was PBMCs, taken from a glioma patient whose treatment included an IDH1 peptide vaccine. The receptors shown here come from a man aged 50-59 years with glioma.

J is TRBJ1-1 and V is TRBV7-2; a weak D match, TRBD1 (6 bases). The CDR3 sequence is 16 residues long. Trimming removed 1 base from V and 6 bases from J, with 18 bases in between. CDR1 SGHTA and CDR2 FQGNSA come from the germline V gene. Written as DNA, the CDR3 is TGTGCCAGCAGCTTAGTATTAGAGGGACAAGGGGCTGAAGCTTTCTTT. It specifies CASSLVLEGQGAEAFF.

CDR3 protein: CASSVPGLAGLAGELFF. The CDR3, as DNA: TGTGCCAGCAGTGTCCCGGGACTAGCGGGGCTGGCCGGGGAGCTGTTTTTT. V gene TRBV28 combines with J gene TRBJ2-2, with 13 nucleotides matching TRBD2. With V trimmed by 5 bases and J by 6 bases, 9 bases remained unmatched. The CDR3 spans 17 residues. Germline V gives CDR1 MDHEN, CDR2 SYDVKM. The whole variable domain, remainder taken from reference TRBV28 and TRBJ2-2, is DVKVTQSSRYLVKRTGEKVFLECVQDMDHENMFWYRQDPGLGLRLIYFSYDVKMKEKGDIPEGYSVSREKKERFSLILESASTNQTSMYLCASSVPGLAGLAGELFFGEGSRLTVL.

The V gene is TRBV7-3, the J gene TRBJ2-5; D remains ambiguous. The V end was cut by 5 bases, the J end by 7 bases, with 14 bases between. Germline V lookup: CDR1 SGHTA, CDR2 FQGTGA. This CDR3 has 13 amino acids. In DNA, the CDR3 is TGTGCCAGCAGCGGCACTACGTCAGGGACCCAGTACTTC. Protein sequence: CASSGTTSGTQYF. Together with reference TRBV7-3 and TRBJ2-5, the CDR3 gives the full variable domain: GAGVSQTPSNKVTEKGKYVELRCDPISGHTALYWYRQSLGQGPEFLIYFQGTGAADDSGLPNDRFFAVRPEGSVSTLKIQRTERGDSAVYLCASSGTTSGTQYFGPGTRLLVL.

The V call is TRBV11-3, the J call TRBJ2-7; the D gene is possibly TRBD2 (6 bases). This CDR3 is 14 amino acids long. With 1 base removed from V and 6 bases from J, the gap between germline ends came to 13 bases. Germline loops: CDR1 SGHNT, CDR2 YENEEA. CDR3: CASSLAGEFSEQYF. CDR3 bases: TGTGCCAGCAGCTTAGCGGGAGAGTTCAGCGAGCAGTACTTC.

This clone is termed medium-sized. The rearrangement links TRBV7-9 to TRBJ1-5; TRBD1 agrees at 7 bases. In germline, CDR1 is SEHNR, CDR2 FQNEAQ (reference sequence). J lost 0 bases, V lost 5 bases, and 1 base had no gene match. The CDR3 loop spans 14 amino acids. The CDR3 loop reads CASSTGDSNQPQHF. CDR3 nucleotide sequence: TGTGCCAGCAGCACAGGGGATAGCAATCAGCCCCAGCATTTT.

This clone was picked up a small number of times. J is TRBJ2-2 and V is TRBV4-1; tentative D call: TRBD2 (6 bases). There are 15 residues in the CDR3. Trimming removed 8 bases at V and 4 bases at J, with 17 bases between. Per germline, CDR1 MGHRA and CDR2 YSYEKL. CDR3 in amino acids: CASGSKEGATGELFF. The CDR3 DNA reads TGCGCCAGCGGATCAAAGGAGGGAGCCACCGGGGAGCTGTTTTTT.

This clone was counted between two and nine times. The chain employs TRBV7-6 and TRBJ1-1; no definite D call. Trimming pared 5 bases from V and 0 bases from J, leaving 7 bases between. CDR1 SGHVS and CDR2 FNYEAQ come from the germline V gene. This CDR3 region has 13 residues. Here the CDR3 DNA reads TGTGCCAGCAGCAGTGCAGTGAACACTGAAGCTTTCTTT. The encoded protein is CASSSAVNTEAFF.

Written as DNA, the CDR3 is TGTGCCAGCAGGAGGGGGACTAGCGGGAGTTACGGTGAGCAGTTCTTC. Protein sequence: CASRRGTSGSYGEQFF. This chain joins TRBV2 and TRBJ2-1; 14 positions match TRBD2. Per germline, CDR1 SNHLY and CDR2 FYNNEI. This CDR3 contains 16 residues. Trimming cost V 6 bases and J 9 bases; bases outside gene matches: 10.

The gene calls are TRBV4-1 and TRBJ1-1; no firm D call. The CDR3 has 13 residues. CDR1 and CDR2 (germline): MGHRA, YSYEKL. The germline V and J ends were trimmed by 5 bases and 1 base, with 8 bases remaining between them. The CDR3 loop reads CASSVDKNTEAFF. The CDR3 nucleotides read TGCGCCAGCAGCGTCGATAAGAACACTGAAGCTTTCTTT.

This clone was detected only a few times. V is TRBV5-4 and J is TRBJ1-2; 10 nucleotides align to TRBD1. After removal of 0 bases from V and 3 bases from J, the junction contained 8 bases not matched to a gene. The CDR3 is made up of 17 amino acids. Germline values: CDR1 SGHNT, CDR2 YYREEE (reference sequence). The CDR3, as DNA: TGTGCCAGCAGCTTGGAGGTGGGACAGGGGCCTGACTATGGCTACACCTTC. Protein product: CASSLEVGQGPDYGYTF. The entire variable domain, with the rest obtained from reference TRBV5-4 and TRBJ1-2, is as follows: ETGVTQSPTHLIKTRGQQVTLRCSSQSGHNTVSWYQQALGQGPQFIFQYYREEENGRGNFPPRFSGLQFPNYSSELNVNALELDDSALYLCASSLEVGQGPDYGYTFGSGTRLTVV.

V and J are TRBV18 and TRBJ2-2; 9 bases fit TRBD1. V lost 2 bases, J lost 5 bases, and 3 bases stayed unmatched. CDR1 is KGHSH, CDR2 LQKENI, per germline. The CDR3 extends over 15 amino acids. The CDR3 DNA sequence: TGTGCCAGCTCACCATGGACAGGGGCGACCGGGGAGCTGTTTTTT. It translates to CASSPWTGATGELFF.

V and J are TRBV30 and TRBJ1-2; 7 bases match TRBD1. CDR3 length: 16 residues. Trimming took 7 bases from V and 0 from J; bases not matched to a gene: 14. Germline V gene sequence: CDR1 GTSNPN, CDR2 SVGIG (reference sequence). This CDR3 reads CALLSGRGKANYGYTF. CDR3 sequence (DNA): TGTGCCTTGCTAAGCGGCAGGGGGAAAGCTAACTATGGCTACACCTTC.

This clone was recorded a few times. The rearrangement joins TRBV4-1 to TRBJ1-5; TRBD1 might be the D (5 bases). CDR1 and CDR2 from the germline V gene are MGHRA and YSYEKL. V was cut by 0 bases and J by 6 bases, with 9 bases left in between. CDR3 length: 14 amino acids. CDR3 nucleotides: TGCGCCAGCAGCCAAGACGAGGGGTTTCAGCCCCAGCATTTT. Amino acid sequence: CASSQDEGFQPQHF.

This clone occurred once. V and J are TRBV19 and TRBJ2-3; TRBD1 aligns across 9 bases. The J segment lost 7 bases and the V segment lost 8 bases, leaving 10 bases of the junction unmatched. CDR1 LNHDA and CDR2 SQIVND come from the germline V gene (reference sequence). This CDR3 region has 14 residues. CDR3 nucleotides: TGTGCCAGTCGCTCCGGGACAGGGTTTCATACGCAGTATTTT. Encoded protein: CASRSGTGFHTQYF.

Only a few counts were recorded for this clone. The V call is TRBV21-1, the J call TRBJ2-7. TRBV21-1 has pseudogene status. The CDR3 sequence is 13 residues long. CDR3 sequence (DNA): TGTGCCAGCAGCAAAGGGGGGATCCACGAGCAGTACTTC. Translated: CASSKGGIHEQYF.

The rearrangement uses TRBV14 and TRBJ2-7; a weak D match, TRBD1 (8 bases). The V end lost 9 bases, the J end lost 3 bases, and 15 bases lay between the germline ends. The CDR3 sequence is 13 residues long. The germline V gene has CDR1 SGHDN and CDR2 FVKESK. For the CDR3, the DNA is TGTGCCAGTTCAACAGGGGGGGGCTACGAGCAGTACTTC. This encodes CASSTGGGYEQYF.

V usage is TRBV25-1 and J usage is TRBJ2-7; 7 bases map to TRBD1. Germline V lookup: CDR1 MGHDK, CDR2 SYGVNS. Losses at the gene ends were 4 bases for V and 3 bases for J; bases not matched to a gene: 6. There are 14 residues in the CDR3. The CDR3 reads CASSGDSLFYEQYF. The CDR3 nucleotides read TGTGCCAGCAGTGGGGACAGCCTCTTCTACGAGCAGTACTTC.

This clone was counted a few times. The chain carries TRBV2 and TRBJ2-5; perhaps TRBD2 as D (6 bases). The length of the CDR3 is 14 residues. The germline CDR1 and CDR2 sequences are SNHLY and FYNNEI. V lost 4 bases and J lost 4, with 13 bases in between. CDR3 in amino acids: CASSAPQEGETQYF. DNA for the CDR3: TGTGCCAGCAGTGCCCCCCAGGAGGGAGAGACCCAGTACTTC.